A selection of T cell receptor beta chains follows, all from one sample in a study of cytomegalovirus exposure and HLA in healthy donors. Here immunoSEQ multiplex PCR was the method, and the copy in TCRdb shows in-frame clones only, minus some. The sample yields more than 95,000 clones, 65% to 75% seen once. The sample consisted of PBMCs. The receptors here all came from a woman aged 45-65 years in good health and CMV-seropositive. Each CDR3 is given with its conserved first and last residue. Fields, in order: clone size, V gene, D gene, J gene, CDR3 length, CDR3 DNA, CDR3 protein. D genes are given only for firm matches. Rows may omit the clone size; those that give it use once, few, many or a size class.

clone size: few
V gene: TRBV18
D gene: TRBD1
J gene: TRBJ2-1
CDR3 length: 17
CDR3 DNA: TGTGCCAGCTCACCCCTACAGGGGGCTAGCTCCTACAATGAGCAGTTCTTC
CDR3 protein: CASSPLQGASSYNEQFF

clone size: NA
V gene: TRBV19
D gene: TRBD1
J gene: TRBJ1-5
CDR3 length: 13
CDR3 DNA: TGTGCCATTCAACAGGGGTCCAATCAGCCCCAGCATTTT
CDR3 protein: CAIQQGSNQPQHF

clone size: NA
V gene: TRBV10-1
D gene: NA
J gene: TRBJ2-7
CDR3 length: 13
CDR3 DNA: TGCGCCAGCAGTGAGTCGTATGGGGCCGAGCAGTACTTC
CDR3 protein: CASSESYGAEQYF

clone size: few
V gene: TRBV9
D gene: TRBD2
J gene: TRBJ2-7
CDR3 length: 15
CDR3 DNA: TGTGCCAGCAGTCCCGGGGGGTTTCGTTCCTACGAGCAGTACTTC
CDR3 protein: CASSPGGFRSYEQYF

clone size: NA
V gene: TRBV19
D gene: NA
J gene: TRBJ1-1
CDR3 length: 15
CDR3 DNA: TGTGCCAGTAGTATGATAGACAGGACGAACACTGAAGCTTTCTTT
CDR3 protein: CASSMIDRTNTEAFF

clone size: NA
V gene: TRBV5-6
D gene: TRBD1
J gene: TRBJ1-1
CDR3 length: 16
CDR3 DNA: TGTGCCAGCAGCTTGCTGATCGGACAGGGGAACACTGAAGCTTTCTTT
CDR3 protein: CASSLLIGQGNTEAFF

clone size: NA
V gene: TRBV7-9
D gene: NA
J gene: TRBJ1-1
CDR3 length: 13
CDR3 DNA: TGTGCCAGCAGCTTAGGGGGAGCCACTGAAGCTTTCTTT
CDR3 protein: CASSLGGATEAFF

clone size: NA
V gene: TRBV5-1
D gene: TRBD1
J gene: TRBJ2-2
CDR3 length: 15
CDR3 DNA: TGCGCCAGCAGCTCAGGGACAGTCAACACCGGGGAGCTGTTTTTT
CDR3 protein: CASSSGTVNTGELFF

clone size: NA
V gene: TRBV2
D gene: TRBD1
J gene: TRBJ2-5
CDR3 length: 15
CDR3 DNA: TGTGCCAGCATCCGGACAGGGGTCGGCCAAGAGACCCAGTACTTC
CDR3 protein: CASIRTGVGQETQYF

clone size: NA
V gene: TRBV30
D gene: NA
J gene: TRBJ1-6
CDR3 length: 13
CDR3 DNA: TGTGCCTGGAGTGTAAGCCCCGGTTCACCCCTCCACTTT
CDR3 protein: CAWSVSPGSPLHF